This TCR beta chain came from a study of OX40 agonist ivuxolimab in advanced cancers. Study context: The dose-escalation group included hepatocellular carcinoma, melanoma, renal cell carcinoma and head and neck cancer. Study results and caveats: Clones of CD4+ and CD8+ blood T cells grew by week 6 at doses of 0.1 to 3.0 mg/kg.

The protocol was immunoSEQ multiplex PCR, while the TCRdb copy is restricted to in-frame clones and leaves out a portion. The sample holds some 33,000 clones, approximately 84% seen once. On this clone itself: Its matching antigen is unknown.

Trimming pared 4 bases from V and 1 base from J, leaving 11 bases between. This CDR3 spans 15 amino acids. The germline V gene has CDR1 MGHRA and CDR2 YSYEKL. The material sequenced was CD4+ or CD8+ T cells sorted from blood, taken in a trial of the OX40 agonist ivuxolimab. This rearrangement joins TRBV4-1 to TRBJ1-5, with a tentative D call TRBD1 (5 bases). The sequence was obtained from an adult with an advanced solid tumor such as melanoma, head and neck, liver or kidney cancer. The CDR3 region is CASSLGTESNQPQHF. As DNA, the CDR3 is TGCGCCAGCAGCCTAGGGACGGAGAGCAATCAGCCCCAGCATTTT.